The next 7 T cell receptor beta chains were all read from a single sample in a study of radiation and T cells in renal cell carcinoma (dated by TCRdb to the early 2020s). The protocol used for the library was the immunoSEQ multiplex PCR assay. The table comes from immuneACCESS by way of TCRdb, which keeps in-frame sequences with V and J called. Part of the clones is missing from these tables; in studies checked, under half for an unresolved V gene and the rest for unknown reasons. This sample lists about 160,000 clones; 88% were detected once. The ten largest clones take up about 4.3% of the sample. This specimen's time point label, interpreted: baseline pretreatment blood. The sample's treatment or condition label is to be understood as: 15 Gy SBRT to primary tumor, nephrectomy 4 weeks later. This specimen was blood, taken from a patient whose treatment included radiotherapy and nephrectomy. The receptor source for this set is a woman in her 70s with renal cell carcinoma.

The V call is TRBV30, the J call TRBJ2-7, with TRBD2 as a possible D gene (5 bases). CDR3 length equals 14 residues. V lost 3 bases and J 3 bases, leaving 15 bases between the germline ends. The V gene's germline CDR1 is GTSNPN and CDR2 SVGIG (reference sequence). The chain's CDR3 is CAWSSRTGFYEQYF. In DNA, the CDR3 is TGTGCCTGGAGCTCTCGCACGGGATTCTACGAGCAGTACTTC.

The rearrangement joins TRBV14 to TRBJ1-2; TRBD1 is a possible D gene (5 bases). The CDR3 loop spans 14 amino acids. The V end lost 6 bases, the J end lost 4 bases, and 15 bases lay between the germline ends. The germline CDR1 and CDR2 sequences are SGHDN and FVKESK. The CDR3 loop reads CASRDSGASYGYTF. The CDR3 DNA is TGTGCCAGCAGAGACTCCGGGGCGTCCTATGGCTACACCTTC.

J is TRBJ1-4 and V is TRBV9; no reliable D call. The CDR3 contains 14 residues. Germline CDR1 and CDR2: SGDLS and YYNGEE. Trimming took 0 bases from V and 0 from J, leaving 3 bases between them. The CDR3 region has the DNA TGTGCCAGCAGCGTAGCAGCAACTAATGAAAAACTGTTTTTT. Translation: CASSVAATNEKLFF.

Regarding this clone: The identical CDR3 is also encoded by other nucleotide sequences in the sample. The chain couples TRBV5-1 to TRBJ2-7; D ambiguous. The CDR3 runs to 11 residues. In germline, CDR1 is SGHRS, CDR2 YFSETQ. The germline V and J ends were trimmed by 0 bases and 3 bases, with 1 base remaining between them. DNA for the CDR3: TGCGCCAGCAGCTTGGACTACGAGCAGTACTTC. Translating gives CASSLDYEQYF.

The chain links TRBV6-5 to TRBJ1-2, with D possibly matching TRBD1 (5 bases). CDR1 is MNHEY and CDR2 is SVGAGI in the germline V gene. Trimming removed 0 bases from V and 10 bases from J, with 18 bases in between. The CDR3 is 15 amino acids. CDR3 bases: TGTGCCAGCAGTTACTCCGGGGGGGGTGACCGAAACTACACCTTC. It translates to CASSYSGGGDRNYTF.

The chain is built from TRBV12-5 and TRBJ1-2; maybe TRBD1 (5 bases). This CDR3 contains 14 residues. V was clipped by 4 bases and J by 4 bases, with 13 bases between them. Germline-derived CDR1 and CDR2 are LGHNT and FRNRAP. The CDR3 loop reads CASGYGDSSYGYTF. The CDR3 nucleotides are TGTGCTAGTGGTTACGGGGACTCCAGCTATGGCTACACCTTC.

This clone was seen once. J is TRBJ2-7 and V is TRBV19; 7 positions agree with TRBD1. The germline gives CDR1 LNHDA, CDR2 SQIVND (reference sequence). This CDR3 region has 13 residues. Unmatched junction bases numbered 2, after V lost 5 bases and J lost 1 base. CDR3 residues: CASSDRASYEQYF. Written as DNA, the CDR3 is TGTGCCAGTAGTGACAGGGCTTCCTACGAGCAGTACTTC. The full variable domain, with the rest looked up from reference TRBV19 and TRBJ2-7, is DGGITQSPKYLFRKEGQNVTLSCEQNLNHDAMYWYRQDPGQGLRLIYYSQIVNDFQKGDIAEGYSVSREKKESFPLTVTSAQKNPTAFYLCASSDRASYEQYFGPGTRLTVT.